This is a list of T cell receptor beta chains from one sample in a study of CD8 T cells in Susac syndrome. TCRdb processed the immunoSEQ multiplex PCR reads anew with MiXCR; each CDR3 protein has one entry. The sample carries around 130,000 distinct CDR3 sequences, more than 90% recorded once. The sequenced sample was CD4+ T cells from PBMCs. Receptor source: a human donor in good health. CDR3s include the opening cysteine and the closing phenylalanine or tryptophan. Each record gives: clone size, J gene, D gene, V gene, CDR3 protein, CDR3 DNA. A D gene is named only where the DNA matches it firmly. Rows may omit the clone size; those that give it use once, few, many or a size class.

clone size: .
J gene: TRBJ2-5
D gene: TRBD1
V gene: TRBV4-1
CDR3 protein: CASSQGQAKRETQYF
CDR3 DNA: TGCGCCAGCAGCCAGGGACAGGCCAAGAGGGAGACCCAGTACTTC

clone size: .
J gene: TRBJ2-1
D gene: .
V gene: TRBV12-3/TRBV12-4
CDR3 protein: CASNPGRGSYNEQFF
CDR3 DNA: TGTGCCAGCAACCCGGGACGGGGCTCCTACAATGAGCAGTTCTTC

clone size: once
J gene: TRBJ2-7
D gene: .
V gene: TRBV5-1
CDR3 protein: CASSLLGDSSYEQYF
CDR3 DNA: TGCGCCAGCAGCTTGCTGGGGGATAGCTCCTACGAGCAGTACTTC

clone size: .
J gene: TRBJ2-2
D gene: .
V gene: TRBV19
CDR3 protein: CASNPQPRVDTGELFF
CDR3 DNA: TGTGCCAGTAACCCGCAGCCTAGGGTGGACACCGGGGAGCTGTTTTTT

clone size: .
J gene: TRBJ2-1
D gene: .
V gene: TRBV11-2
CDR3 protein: CASSLDRRGLTEQFF
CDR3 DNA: TGTGCCAGCAGCTTAGATCGGAGGGGGCTAACTGAGCAGTTCTTC

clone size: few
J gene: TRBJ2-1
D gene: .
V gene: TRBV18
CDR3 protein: CASSLGSGSYNEQFF
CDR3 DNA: TGTGCCAGCTCACTAGGCAGCGGGTCATACAATGAGCAGTTCTTC

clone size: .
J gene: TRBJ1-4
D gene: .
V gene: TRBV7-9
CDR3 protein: CASSSGQLIPNEKLFF
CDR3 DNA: TGTGCCAGCAGCTCAGGACAGCTGATTCCTAATGAAAAACTGTTTTTT

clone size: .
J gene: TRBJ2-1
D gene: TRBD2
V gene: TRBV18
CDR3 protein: CASSGTNNEQFF
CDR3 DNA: TGTGCCAGCTCAGGGACTAACAATGAGCAGTTCTTC

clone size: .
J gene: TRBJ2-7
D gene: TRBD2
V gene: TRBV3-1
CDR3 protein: CASRGVTSGAGNEQYF
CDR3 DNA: TGTGCCAGCAGGGGCGTTACTAGCGGAGCGGGCAACGAGCAGTACTTC

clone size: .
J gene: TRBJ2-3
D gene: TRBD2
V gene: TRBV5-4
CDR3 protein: CASRLTLAVTDTQYF
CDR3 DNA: TGTGCCAGCAGACTAACGCTAGCGGTCACAGATACGCAGTATTTT

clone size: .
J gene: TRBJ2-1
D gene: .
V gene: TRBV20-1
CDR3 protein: CSAAGRSSYNEQFF
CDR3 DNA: TGCAGTGCCGCCGGGCGGAGCTCCTACAATGAGCAGTTCTTC

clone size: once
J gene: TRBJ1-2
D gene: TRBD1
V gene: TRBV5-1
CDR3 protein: CASSPADRGFYGYTF
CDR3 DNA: TGCGCCAGCAGCCCGGCGGACAGGGGATTCTATGGCTACACCTTC

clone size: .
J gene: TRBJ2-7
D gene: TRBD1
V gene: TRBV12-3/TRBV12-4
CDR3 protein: CASSPGTGRYEQYF
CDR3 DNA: TGTGCCAGCAGTCCCGGGACAGGGCGTTACGAGCAGTACTTC

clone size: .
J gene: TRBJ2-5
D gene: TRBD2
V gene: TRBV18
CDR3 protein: CASSPPGLAETQYF
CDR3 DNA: TGTGCCAGCTCACCACCGGGACTAGCAGAGACCCAGTACTTC

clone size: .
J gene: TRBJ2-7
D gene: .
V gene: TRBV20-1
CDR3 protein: CSAREGSRVRYEQYF
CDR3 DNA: TGCAGTGCTAGAGAGGGGAGTAGAGTTAGATACGAGCAGTACTTC

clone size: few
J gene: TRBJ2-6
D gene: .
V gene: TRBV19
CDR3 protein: CASESSGANVLTF
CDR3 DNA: TGTGCCAGTGAGTCCTCTGGGGCCAACGTCCTGACTTTC

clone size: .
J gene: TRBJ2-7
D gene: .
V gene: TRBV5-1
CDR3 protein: CASSLNAGQRNEQYF
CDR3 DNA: TGCGCCAGCAGCCTGAACGCGGGACAAAGGAACGAGCAGTACTTC